Listed here are 30 T cell receptor beta chains from one sample, sequenced in a study of T-cell memory formation after mild COVID-19. TCRdb used MiXCR to reprocess the 5' RACE reads, holding one entry per CDR3 protein. The sample holds just over 300,000 distinct CDR3 sequences, 19% seen once. The specimen sequenced was PBMCs or a T cell subset sorted from them (not recorded which). These receptors came from a man younger than 35 who had mild COVID-19 (a few samples of this study predate the infection). Cell type and time point are not known.

This chain uses TRBV7-9 with TRBJ1-1, with D possibly matching TRBD1 (5 bases). Germline V gene data show CDR1 as SEHNR and CDR2 as FQNEAQ (reference sequence). CDR3 length: 16 amino acids. V was pared by 3 bases and J by 0 bases, with 14 bases between. The CDR3 sequence is CASSFFVDSLNTEAFF. DNA for the CDR3: TGTGCCAGCAGCTTTTTCGTAGACAGCCTGAACACTGAAGCTTTCTTT.

This clonotype has just a few counts. The chain combines TRBV20-1 with TRBJ2-5; 7 bases align to TRBD2. CDR3 length: 12 residues. With 6 bases clipped from V and 3 bases from J, the junction kept 4 bases outside the gene matches. Germline values: CDR1 DFQATT, CDR2 SNEGSKA (reference sequence). Here the CDR3 reads CSAPTSEETQYF. Written as DNA, the CDR3 is TGCAGTGCACCTACTAGCGAAGAGACCCAGTACTTC.

The chain joins TRBV5-1 to TRBJ2-3; TRBD1 agrees at 10 bases. Germline lookup yields CDR1 SGHRS and CDR2 YFSETQ. This CDR3 region has 16 residues. The V and J ends lost 4 bases and 4 bases, in that order; junction bases with no gene match: 9. CDR3 region: CASSGDLGQGSDTQYF. CDR3 sequence (DNA): TGCGCCAGCAGCGGGGATTTGGGACAGGGGTCAGATACGCAGTATTTT.

The table lists this clonotype with a few counts. CDR3 sequence: CASSQSVQGARNIQYF. CDR3 bases: TGCGCCAGCAGTCAATCGGTACAGGGGGCGCGAAACATTCAGTACTTC. This chain uses TRBV23-1 with TRBJ2-4, with 9 nucleotides matching TRBD1. TRBV23-1 is designated an ORF whose function remains uncertain. The J segment lost 6 bases and the V segment lost 0 bases, leaving 6 bases of the junction unmatched. This CDR3 contains 16 residues.

This sequence joins TRBV27 and TRBJ2-5; 9 bases are shared with TRBD2. This CDR3 has 16 amino acids. Germline V gene data show CDR1 as MNHEY and CDR2 as SMNVEV (reference sequence). V lost 5 bases to trimming and J lost 2 bases; unmatched junction nucleotides: 9. The CDR3 reads CASSTTKRGAQETQYF. The CDR3 DNA reads TGTGCCAGCAGTACGACCAAGCGGGGGGCGCAAGAGACCCAGTACTTC.

V gene TRBV3-2 combines with J gene TRBJ2-5; TRBD2, the table's D call, was not compared with the DNA. TRBV3-2 is given as a pseudogene. There are 16 residues in the CDR3. This CDR3 reads CASSHSDWGPQETQYF. Written as DNA, the CDR3 is TGTGCCAGCAGCCATTCCGATTGGGGCCCGCAAGAGACCCAGTACTTC.

The chain has TRBV4-2 and TRBJ2-2; TRBD2 matches at 11 bases. J lost 2 bases, V lost 0 bases, and 5 bases had no gene match. CDR1 and CDR2 from the germline V gene are LGHNA and YNFKEQ. The CDR3 length is 18 residues. CDR3 protein: CASSQDASGGFNTGELFF. Here the CDR3 DNA reads TGTGCCAGCAGCCAAGATGCTAGCGGGGGGTTTAACACCGGGGAGCTGTTTTTT.

V is TRBV24-1 and J is TRBJ2-3; 9 positions match TRBD2. The CDR3 is made up of 16 amino acids. J gave up 4 bases and V 0 bases, and 4 bases lay outside the gene matches. Germline CDR1 reads KGHDR; CDR2 reads SFDVKD. The chain's CDR3 is CATSDLVAGEADTQYF. In DNA, the CDR3 is TGTGCCACCAGTGATTTGGTAGCGGGAGAGGCAGATACGCAGTATTTT.

The J gene is TRBJ2-1, the V gene TRBV7-2; maybe TRBD1 (7 bases). The germline gives CDR1 SGHTA, CDR2 FQGNSA. There are 15 residues in the CDR3. V lost 4 bases and J lost 8, with 18 bases in between. This CDR3 is CASSSAGGSGDEQFF. The DNA for the CDR3 is TGTGCCAGCAGCTCGGCAGGGGGGTCGGGCGATGAGCAGTTCTTC.

This sequence joins TRBV20-1 and TRBJ2-7; 9 positions agree with TRBD2. Germline V gives CDR1 DFQATT, CDR2 SNEGSKA (reference sequence). The CDR3 is made up of 13 amino acids. V dropped 6 bases and J dropped 2; count of bases not matched to a gene: 5. The CDR3 loop is CSAAGGDTYEQYV. CDR3 DNA sequence: TGCAGTGCCGCGGGAGGGGACACCTACGAGCAGTACGTC.

The genes are TRBV10-3 and TRBJ1-2; 9 bases agree with TRBD1. This CDR3 is 14 amino acids long. J lost 2 bases, V lost 6 bases, and 4 bases had no gene match. The germline V gene encodes CDR1 ENHRY and CDR2 SYGVKD. Here the CDR3 DNA reads TGTGCCATCAGGACAGACAGGGGGAACTATGGCTACACCTTC. Translating gives CAIRTDRGNYGYTF.

This clonotype was observed many times. In nucleotides, the CDR3 is TGCAGCGTCTCATTTGGGACAGCTAGCAATCAGCCCCAGCATTTT. Encoded protein: CSVSFGTASNQPQHF. V and J are TRBV29-1 and TRBJ1-5, with 7 bases identical to TRBD1. Trimming cost V 6 bases and J 0 bases; bases outside gene matches: 8. In germline, CDR1 is SQVTM, CDR2 ANQGSEA. This CDR3 region has 15 residues.

The chain combines TRBV7-6 with TRBJ2-3; TRBD2 matches 9 bases. CDR1 and CDR2 from the germline V gene are SGHVS and FNYEAQ. With 4 bases clipped from V and 2 bases from J, the junction kept 4 bases outside the gene matches. The CDR3 contains 15 residues. The CDR3 region has the DNA TGTGCCAGCAGCTGGCTAGCGGGGACCACAGATACGCAGTATTTT. Translated: CASSWLAGTTDTQYF. Combining the CDR3 with reference TRBV7-6 and TRBJ2-3 gives the whole variable domain GAGVSQSPRYKVTKRGQDVALRCDPISGHVSLYWYRQALGQGPEFLTYFNYEAQQDKSGLPNDRFSAERPEGSISTLTIQRTEQRDSAMYRCASSWLAGTTDTQYFGPGTRLTVL.

This clonotype was detected a few times. CDR3 residues: CASSQTTGELFF. The CDR3 region has the DNA TGTGCCAGCAGCCAGACAACCGGGGAGCTGTTTTTT. The chain combines TRBV6-2 or TRBV6-3 with TRBJ2-2, with no clear D. The V and J ends lost 6 bases and 5 bases respectively, with 7 bases between them. Germline V gives CDR1 MNHEY, CDR2 SVGEGT. The CDR3 contains 12 residues.

This clonotype was counted a few times. V and J are TRBV25-1 and TRBJ2-2; 8 bases match TRBD2. The V gene end was trimmed by 3 bases and the J gene end by 1 base; junction bases not matched to a gene: 7. CDR1 MGHDK and CDR2 SYGVNS come from the germline V gene. This CDR3 is 17 amino acids long. CDR3 DNA sequence: TGTGCCAGCAGTGACCTCCCGGGGGGGCGGAACACCGGGGAGCTGTTTTTT. Translation: CASSDLPGGRNTGELFF. The variable domain in full, completed from reference TRBV25-1 and TRBJ2-2, reads EADIYQTPRYLVIGTGKKITLECSQTMGHDKMYWYQQDPGMELHLIHYSYGVNSTEKGDLSSESTVSRIRTEHFPLTLESARPSHTSQYLCASSDLPGGRNTGELFFGEGSRLTVL.

This clonotype was counted a few times. The rearrangement uses TRBV24-1 and TRBJ2-1; D is undetermined. Deletions cut 6 bases from V and 4 bases from J, with 3 bases between. This CDR3 has 11 amino acids. Germline-derived CDR1 and CDR2 are KGHDR and SFDVKD. The CDR3 DNA reads as TGTGCCACCAGTCTGTACAATGAGCAGTTCTTC. Its protein is CATSLYNEQFF.

V is TRBV12-3 or TRBV12-4 and J is TRBJ2-1; D assignment may be TRBD1 or TRBD2 (5 bases each). The CDR3 has 13 amino acids. V gave up 6 bases and J gave up 7 bases, with 13 bases separating them. CDR3 coding DNA: TGTGCCAGCAGGCCCCCGGGGCGTAATGAGCAGTTCTTC. Translated, it gives CASRPPGRNEQFF.

The rearrangement links TRBV4-1 to TRBJ2-3; D perhaps matches TRBD2 (6 bases). This CDR3 is 14 amino acids long. CDR1 is MGHRA and CDR2 is YSYEKL in the germline V gene. Trimming took off 4 bases at V and 4 bases at J, with 12 bases between the two ends. This chain's CDR3 is CASSRPGESDTQYF. The CDR3 coding sequence is TGCGCCAGCAGCCGACCGGGGGAATCAGATACGCAGTATTTT.

V and J are TRBV2 and TRBJ1-4; D is unclear. The CDR3 sequence is 14 residues long. The germline V gene has CDR1 SNHLY and CDR2 FYNNEI. V lost 4 bases and J 5 bases, leaving 11 bases between the germline ends. The CDR3 DNA sequence: TGTGCCAGCAGTGTGTGGAGAGAAAATGAAAAACTGTTTTTT. It encodes CASSVWRENEKLFF.

V is TRBV11-2 and J is TRBJ2-2; D possibly matches TRBD1 or TRBD2 (6 bases each). Germline CDR1 is SGHAT and CDR2 is FQNNGV. The CDR3 has 14 residues. Trimming left V 8 bases short and J 0 bases short, with 10 bases between. CDR3 protein: CASRGGPNTGELFF. CDR3 nucleotides: TGTGCCAGCCGAGGGGGGCCGAACACCGGGGAGCTGTTTTTT.

The table lists this clonotype with a few counts. V is TRBV2 and J is TRBJ1-5; D unresolved. The CDR3 length is 14 residues. Germline assignment: CDR1 SNHLY and CDR2 FYNNEI. The germline V and J ends were trimmed by 3 bases and 1 base, with 7 bases remaining between them. The CDR3, as DNA: TGTGCCAGCAGTGATTGGGCCAGCAATCAGCCCCAGCATTTT. This translates into CASSDWASNQPQHF.

This clonotype was seen a handful of times. V is TRBV7-9 and J is TRBJ2-5, with 7 bases aligning to TRBD2. Germline assignment: CDR1 SEHNR and CDR2 FQNEAQ (reference sequence). The V gene end was trimmed by 2 bases and the J gene end by 1 base; junction bases not matched to a gene: 4. The CDR3 has 15 residues. CDR3 bases: TGTGCCAGCAGCTTACAGTTAGCGGGCCAAGAGACCCAGTACTTC. It yields the protein CASSLQLAGQETQYF.

This clonotype was recorded a few times. The chain couples TRBV7-9 to TRBJ2-4; 8 bases agree with TRBD1. V dropped 6 bases and J dropped 4; count of bases not matched to a gene: 8. Germline CDR1 is SEHNR and CDR2 is FQNEAQ (reference sequence). This CDR3 is built from 15 residues. CDR3 in amino acids: CASRPTGGRKNIQYF. The CDR3 DNA reads TGTGCCAGCAGACCTACAGGGGGGCGGAAAAACATTCAGTACTTC.

This clonotype was counted many times. CDR3 DNA sequence: TGTGCCAGCAGTCGCCGGGCCCTGGACACCGGGGAGCTGTTTTTT. Protein product: CASSRRALDTGELFF. This chain uses TRBV12-3 or TRBV12-4 with TRBJ2-2; D gene unclear. This CDR3 region has 15 residues. V was cut by 5 bases and J by 3 bases, with 13 bases left in between.

This clonotype has a single count. The chain uses TRBV27 and TRBJ2-7; possible D gene TRBD1, 6 bases. CDR3 length: 14 amino acids. Trimming stripped 2 bases from V and 7 bases from J, with 15 bases between. From germline, CDR1 is MNHEY and CDR2 SMNVEV (reference sequence). The CDR3 spells CASSLSTADREQYV. The CDR3 coding sequence is TGTGCCAGCAGTTTAAGTACTGCCGACAGGGAGCAGTACGTC.

This clonotype showed up just a few times. The chain combines TRBV7-2 with TRBJ1-1, with D perhaps TRBD1 (6 bases). With 5 bases removed from V and 0 bases from J, the gap between germline ends came to 10 bases. CDR3 length: 14 residues. Germline lookup yields CDR1 SGHTA and CDR2 FQGNSA. This chain's CDR3 is CASSLRQVNTEAFF. CDR3 sequence (DNA): TGTGCCAGCAGCCTACGACAGGTGAACACTGAAGCTTTCTTT.

There are a few counts of this clonotype. The rearrangement joins TRBV5-1 to TRBJ1-1; D is ambiguous. In germline, CDR1 is SGHRS, CDR2 YFSETQ. The CDR3 consists of 15 residues. Trimming removed 0 bases from V and 2 bases from J, with 11 bases in between. CDR3 sequence (DNA): TGCGCCAGCAGCTTGGAAGGTGGGATCAACACTGAAGCTTTCTTT. This translates into CASSLEGGINTEAFF.

This rearrangement joins TRBV6-1 to TRBJ2-7, with 11 positions matching TRBD2. In germline, CDR1 is MNHNS, CDR2 SASEGT. V lost 5 bases, J lost 3 bases, and 3 bases stayed unmatched. CDR3 length: 14 residues. The CDR3 loop reads CASSLAGGLYEQYV. Written as DNA, the CDR3 is TGTGCCAGCAGTCTAGCGGGGGGTCTCTACGAGCAGTACGTC.

The V gene is TRBV28, the J gene TRBJ2-7; either TRBD1 or TRBD2 may fit D (6 bases each). Germline V lookup: CDR1 MDHEN, CDR2 SYDVKM. V lost 7 bases and J lost 5, with 12 bases in between. The CDR3 loop spans 12 amino acids. CDR3 nucleotide sequence: TGTGCCAGCATCGGGGGCCGGGACGAGCAGTACGTC. This sequence encodes CASIGGRDEQYV.

This rearrangement joins TRBV12-3 or TRBV12-4 to TRBJ2-1; a possible D gene is TRBD2 (5 bases). The CDR3 runs 14 residues. V was trimmed by 2 bases and J by 6 bases, leaving 11 bases between them. CDR3 in amino acids: CASSLRGSGNEQFF. CDR3 DNA sequence: TGTGCCAGCAGTTTACGGGGAAGCGGCAATGAGCAGTTCTTC.